This TCR beta chain was captured in a study of blood T cell repertoires in COVID-19. Profiling relied on immunoSEQ multiplex PCR, and the TCRdb table lists in-frame clones only, not all of them. Among some 240,000 clones listed, 70% to 85% were seen once. This CDR3 is built from 17 residues. CDR1 SGDLS and CDR2 YYNGEE come from the germline V gene. Between the trimmed V and J ends, which lost 3 bases and 3 bases, there was a span of 18 bases. The material sequenced was peripheral blood. This clonotype was obtained from a woman aged 40 to 55 who had recovered from COVID-19. This chain joins TRBV9 and TRBJ2-2, with D possibly being TRBD2 (5 bases). In nucleotides, the CDR3 is TGTGCCAGCAGCGCCCAGCCCATTGCGGGCTACACCGGGGAGCTGTTTTTT. Translated: CASSAQPIAGYTGELFF.